This T cell receptor beta chain was sequenced for a study of cytotoxic CD8 clonotypes in ibrutinib-treated CLL. Study as a whole: Following a median 12 months of treatment, with a range of 6 to 36, response samples were taken.

Worth noting for this clone: What it recognizes is unknown.

Overall study findings and caveats: Timing of sampling differed between sustained-remission and progressing patients.

Depth targeted 1 in 200,000 to 1 in 1 million T cells, averaging 10x coverage per clonotype. Generated by immunoSEQ multiplex PCR, the TCRdb table keeps only in-frame clones and is missing some. The data contain 65,000 to 80,000 clones, approximately 87% of them seen just once; the ten biggest clones take up more than 35%. The germline CDR1 and CDR2 sequences are MGHRA and YSYEKL. The CDR3 runs 16 residues. The V gene lost 5 bases and the J gene lost 0 bases, with 13 bases spanning the gap. From cryopreserved PBMCs came roughly 1.8 micrograms of genomic DNA used for TCR beta libraries. The chain carries TRBV4-1 and TRBJ1-4, with D perhaps matching TRBD1 (5 bases). Specimen: PBMCs, collected after 24 months of ibrutinib treatment. The receptor was isolated from a human donor with chronic lymphocytic leukemia. This chain's CDR3 is CASSYRQSATNEKLFF. CDR3 nucleotides: TGCGCCAGCAGCTATAGACAGTCCGCAACTAATGAAAAACTGTTTTTT.